This section outlines one TCR beta chain sequence together with its context. This sample is drawn from a study of preoperative IRX-2 immunotherapy in early breast cancer. Data came from immunoSEQ multiplex PCR; TCRdb stores just in-frame clones and leaves some out. The table lists fewer than 40,000 clones, about 90% of them singletons, with 1.5% to 2% in the top ten. The treatment was: preoperative locoregional IRX-2 cytokine immunotherapy. This phase Ib study tested locoregional IRX-2 cytokine immunotherapy given before surgery. Sequenced here: tumor tissue, sampled after IRX-2 immunotherapy. The source of this sequence is a human donor with breast cancer.

The CDR3 DNA is TGTGCCAGCAGTGTCTCTCGAGAGACCCAGTACTTC. Translated, it gives CASSVSRETQYF. V usage is TRBV25-1 and J usage is TRBJ2-5; D is unclear. Germline V gene lookup returns CDR1 MGHDK and CDR2 SYGVNS. The CDR3 contains 12 residues. Trimming removed 4 bases at V and 4 bases at J, with 7 bases between. Supplemented by reference TRBV25-1 and TRBJ2-5, the full variable domain reads EADIYQTPRYLVIGTGKKITLECSQTMGHDKMYWYQQDPGMELHLIHYSYGVNSTEKGDLSSESTVSRIRTEHFPLTLESARPSHTSQYLCASSVSRETQYFGPGTRLLVL.